These 24 T cell receptor beta chains share one sample of origin, sequenced in a study of blood T cell repertoires in COVID-19. The protocol was immunoSEQ multiplex PCR, while the TCRdb copy is restricted to in-frame clones and leaves out a portion. The table lists about 270,000 clones, roughly 84% of them singletons, with around 2.9% in the top ten. The specimen was peripheral blood. The receptors derive from a woman aged 18-35 years with acute or convalescent COVID-19.

The V call is TRBV10-3, the J call TRBJ2-3; 13 nucleotides line up with TRBD2. The CDR3 loop spans 19 amino acids. With V trimmed by 3 bases and J by 3 bases, 12 bases remained unmatched. The germline gives CDR1 ENHRY, CDR2 SYGVKD. The CDR3 here is CAISDLLAGGPIGTDTQYF. The CDR3 DNA follows: TGTGCCATCAGTGACCTACTAGCGGGAGGGCCGATTGGAACAGATACGCAGTATTTT.

The chain combines TRBV4-2 with TRBJ1-3; no definite D call. Per the germline V gene, CDR1 is LGHNA and CDR2 is YNFKEQ. With 0 bases removed from V and 2 bases from J, the gap between germline ends came to 8 bases. This CDR3 is 15 amino acids long. CDR3 protein: CASSQDKAAGNTIYF. CDR3 coding DNA: TGTGCCAGCAGCCAAGATAAGGCGGCTGGAAACACCATATATTTT.

The rearrangement joins TRBV2 to TRBJ2-5; 13 bases align to TRBD2. Germline CDR1 is SNHLY and CDR2 is FYNNEI. This CDR3 is 17 amino acids long. V was clipped by 5 bases and J by 5 bases; unmatched bases: 11. The CDR3 sequence is CASSPGLAGVGRETQYF. CDR3 bases: TGTGCCAGCAGTCCCGGACTAGCGGGAGTCGGGAGGGAGACCCAGTACTTC.

The rearrangement uses TRBV12-5 and TRBJ1-1; 7 bases line up with TRBD1. The V gene end was trimmed by 1 base and the J gene end by 1 base; junction bases not matched to a gene: 9. The CDR3 is 17 amino acids. From germline, CDR1 is LGHNT and CDR2 FRNRAP. The CDR3 region is CASGLGSKEGANTEAFF. DNA for the CDR3: TGTGCTAGTGGTTTGGGTTCGAAGGAGGGGGCGAACACTGAAGCTTTCTTT. Together with reference TRBV12-5 and TRBJ1-1, the CDR3 gives the full variable domain: DARVTQTPRHKVTEMGQEVTMRCQPILGHNTVFWYRQTMMQGLELLAYFRNRAPLDDSGMPKDRFSAEMPDATLATLKIQPSEPRDSAVYFCASGLGSKEGANTEAFFGQGTRLTVV.

The rearrangement joins TRBV5-6 to TRBJ2-7; 8 bases fit TRBD1. V was pared by 0 bases and J by 5 bases, with 10 bases of the junction left unmatched. This CDR3 has 16 residues. CDR1 SGHDT and CDR2 YYEEEE come from the germline V gene. CDR3 region: CASSLVVTGESDEQYF. The DNA of the CDR3 is TGTGCCAGCAGCTTGGTTGTGACAGGGGAATCGGACGAGCAGTACTTC.

In its sample, this clone was seen once. The genes are TRBV5-1 and TRBJ2-5; 9 bases are shared with TRBD2. The V and J ends lost 0 bases and 3 bases, in that order; junction bases with no gene match: 9. Germline V gene data show CDR1 as SGHRS and CDR2 as YFSETQ. The CDR3 has 17 residues. CDR3 residues: CASSLAKPGLAEETQYF. CDR3 in DNA: TGCGCCAGCAGCTTGGCTAAACCGGGACTAGCAGAAGAGACCCAGTACTTC.

The CDR3 nucleotides read TGTGCCAGCAGTGCGTTCCTTGGCGGGGAGACCCAGTACTTC. It is translated as CASSAFLGGETQYF. The chain combines TRBV6-2 or TRBV6-3 with TRBJ2-5, with a weak D call TRBD2 (5 bases). V shed 5 bases and J shed 5 bases, with 15 bases lying between them. From germline, CDR1 is MNHEY and CDR2 SVGEGT. This CDR3 is built from 14 residues.

The rearrangement uses TRBV4-3 and TRBJ1-2, with 7 nucleotides matching TRBD1. Per germline, CDR1 LGHNA and CDR2 YSLEER. The CDR3 runs 14 residues. Trimming took 4 bases from V and 5 from J; bases not matched to a gene: 7. The CDR3 nucleotides read TGCGCCAGCAGCCTCTGGACAGGTTCATATGGCTACACCTTC. This gives the protein CASSLWTGSYGYTF.

This clone was recorded only once. The rearrangement links TRBV24-1 to TRBJ2-3; 10 positions agree with TRBD2. The trim removed 0 bases at V and 3 bases at J, leaving 8 bases unmatched. Germline V gene lookup returns CDR1 KGHDR and CDR2 SFDVKD. The CDR3 runs 18 residues. CDR3 protein: CATSDLFSSGSRTDTQYF. CDR3 bases: TGTGCCACCAGTGATTTGTTTTCTAGCGGGAGTAGAACAGATACGCAGTATTTT.

The chain uses TRBV6-5 and TRBJ2-1, with 7 bases aligning to TRBD1. In germline, CDR1 is MNHEY, CDR2 SVGAGI. The CDR3 consists of 16 residues. V was pared by 3 bases and J by 4 bases, with 9 bases of the junction left unmatched. CDR3 in amino acids: CASSYLKGQVYNEQFF. The CDR3 coding sequence is TGTGCCAGCAGTTATCTAAAAGGACAGGTTTACAATGAGCAGTTCTTC.

The chain is built from TRBV27 and TRBJ1-1; TRBD1 is a possible D gene (6 bases). Germline CDR1 and CDR2: MNHEY and SMNVEV (reference sequence). This CDR3 region has 14 residues. V lost 3 bases, J lost 3 bases, and 11 bases lay in between. The CDR3 loop is CASSFTGSDTEAFF. In DNA, the CDR3 is TGTGCCAGCAGTTTTACAGGGTCGGACACTGAAGCTTTCTTT.

The sample holds a few counts of this clone. The V call is TRBV6-6, the J call TRBJ2-3; 9 bases are shared with TRBD1. This CDR3 has 14 residues. Per the germline V gene, CDR1 is MNHNY and CDR2 is SVGAGI (reference sequence). Trimming took 6 bases from V and 4 from J; bases not matched to a gene: 5. The CDR3 loop reads CASRDRGGADTQYF. CDR3 DNA: TGTGCCAGCAGGGACAGGGGCGGTGCAGATACGCAGTATTTT.

This chain connects TRBV21-1 to TRBJ2-7; the table's D call, TRBD1, was not checked against the DNA. TRBV21-1 is deemed a pseudogene. The CDR3 has 18 amino acids. The CDR3 coding sequence is TGTGCCAGCAGCAAAGCGCTTTTAGGGACAGGGGGGCCCTACGAGCAGTACTTC. Translating it yields CASSKALLGTGGPYEQYF.

This rearrangement joins TRBV4-1 to TRBJ2-6, with TRBD1 matching over 8 bases. The germline V gene encodes CDR1 MGHRA and CDR2 YSYEKL. V shed 0 bases, J shed 0 bases, and the junction held 7 bases outside the gene matches. CDR3 length: 19 amino acids. CDR3 DNA sequence: TGCGCCAGCAGCCAAGAGTTTGGGACAGGTACCTCTGGGGCCAACGTCCTGACTTTC. Translation gives CASSQEFGTGTSGANVLTF.

The chain couples TRBV6-1 to TRBJ2-4; TRBD1 matches 9 bases. This CDR3 comprises 16 residues. The V gene end was trimmed by 6 bases and the J gene end by 2 bases; junction bases not matched to a gene: 8. Looked up from germline, CDR1 is MNHNS and CDR2 is SASEGT. The CDR3: CASSEPGQGTKNIQYF. CDR3 coding DNA: TGTGCCAGCAGCGAACCGGGACAGGGCACCAAAAACATTCAGTACTTC.

The chain joins TRBV10-3 to TRBJ1-1; weak D call: TRBD1 (5 bases). The CDR3 sequence is 14 residues long. In germline, CDR1 is ENHRY, CDR2 SYGVKD. Trimming stripped 6 bases from V and 0 bases from J, with 11 bases between. In nucleotides, the CDR3 is TGTGCCATCAGCTTGGGGCAGATGAACACTGAAGCTTTCTTT. This encodes CAISLGQMNTEAFF.

This clone has a handful of counts. V usage is TRBV6-5 and J usage is TRBJ2-1, with TRBD1 identical over 8 bases. Germline loops: CDR1 MNHEY, CDR2 SVGAGI. This CDR3 has 15 amino acids. J lost 3 bases, V lost 7 bases, and 8 bases had no gene match. The CDR3 here is CASIPPGGYYNEQFF. In DNA, the CDR3 is TGTGCCAGCATTCCCCCAGGGGGCTACTACAATGAGCAGTTCTTC.

The chain combines TRBV5-1 with TRBJ1-6; D unclear. Germline V gives CDR1 SGHRS, CDR2 YFSETQ. Trimming took 0 bases from V and 10 from J, leaving 11 bases between them. This CDR3 comprises 14 residues. The CDR3 sequence: CASSLAGVGSPLHF. CDR3 DNA sequence: TGCGCCAGCAGCTTGGCCGGGGTCGGCTCACCCCTCCACTTT. The full variable domain, its missing parts supplied by reference TRBV5-1 and TRBJ1-6, is KAGVTQTPRYLIKTRGQQVTLSCSPISGHRSVSWYQQTPGQGLQFLFEYFSETQRNKGNFPGRFSGRQFSNSRSEMNVSTLELGDSALYLCASSLAGVGSPLHFGNGTRLTVT.

The table lists this clone with a count of one. The J gene is TRBJ2-5, the V gene TRBV28, with TRBD2 as a possible D gene (7 bases). V dropped 7 bases and J dropped 1 base, with 13 bases sitting between them. The CDR3 contains 14 residues. CDR1 and CDR2 (germline): MDHEN, SYDVKM. CDR3 coding DNA: TGTGCCAGCATAGGGGGGGGGATCCAAGAGACCCAGTACTTC. Amino acid sequence: CASIGGGIQETQYF.

The chain employs TRBV6-2 or TRBV6-3 and TRBJ2-7; 7 bases are a match to TRBD2. The CDR3 has 14 residues. V trimming: 5 bases; J trimming: 4 bases; junction bases outside the gene matches: 8. Germline CDR1 reads MNHEY; CDR2 reads SVGEGT. For the CDR3, the DNA is TGTGCCAGCAGTGACGGGACTACCGGATACGAGCAGTACTTC. It yields the protein CASSDGTTGYEQYF.

On this clone itself: The sample contains more than one DNA sequence encoding this CDR3. V and J are TRBV4-1 and TRBJ2-7, with D unresolved. This CDR3 region has 11 residues. Between the trimmed V and J ends, which lost 4 bases and 5 bases, there was a span of 6 bases. CDR1 and CDR2 from the germline V gene are MGHRA and YSYEKL. The CDR3 sequence: CASSPGDEQYF. DNA for the CDR3: TGCGCCAGCAGCCCCGGTGACGAGCAGTACTTC.

V and J are TRBV6-4 and TRBJ1-5, with 8 positions matching TRBD1. V trimming: 2 bases; J trimming: 0 bases; junction bases outside the gene matches: 12. CDR1 is MRHNA and CDR2 is SNTAGT in the germline V gene. The CDR3 is 19 amino acids. DNA for the CDR3: TGTGCCAGCAGTGACCGATTCCGGGACAGGCCCCATAGCAATCAGCCCCAGCATTTT. Its protein product is CASSDRFRDRPHSNQPQHF.

The genes are TRBV9 and TRBJ2-1; no definite D call. The V end lost 4 bases, the J end lost 0 bases, and 11 bases lay between the germline ends. Germline CDR1 SGDLS, CDR2 YYNGEE. The length of the CDR3 is 15 residues. The CDR3 region is CASSFGGSSYNEQFF. In DNA form, the CDR3 reads TGTGCCAGCAGCTTCGGCGGAAGCTCCTACAATGAGCAGTTCTTC. The whole variable domain, remainder taken from reference TRBV9 and TRBJ2-1, is DSGVTQTPKHLITATGQRVTLRCSPRSGDLSVYWYQQSLDQGLQFLIQYYNGEERAKGNILERFSAQQFPDLHSELNLSSLELGDSALYFCASSFGGSSYNEQFFGPGTRLTVL.

V and J are TRBV4-3 and TRBJ2-7; 8 nucleotides match TRBD2. Germline lookup yields CDR1 LGHNA and CDR2 YSLEER. After removal of 1 base from V and 5 bases from J, the junction contained 10 bases not matched to a gene. CDR3 size: 16 residues. The CDR3 spells CASSQGATGLADEQYF. CDR3 coding DNA: TGCGCCAGCAGCCAAGGGGCCACAGGACTAGCCGACGAGCAGTACTTC.